This T cell receptor (beta chain) is drawn from a study of blood T cells in healthy people across ages. About this clonotype: Antigen specificity is unknown.

The study's findings and limits: Getting older went along with TCR beta diversity per million T cells dropping roughly linearly.

Germline V CDR1 and CDR2: MNHEY, SVGEGT. There are 15 residues in the CDR3. Germline trimming cut 2 bases from V and 4 bases from J; bases unmatched to any gene: 8. With a J-beta primer mix and a sample-barcoded 5' primer, a second PCR ran 7 to 11 cycles. TCRdb used MiXCR to reprocess the 5' RACE reads, holding one entry per CDR3 protein. The sample shows fewer than 800,000 distinct CDR3 sequences, 20% to 30% of them seen only once. PBMCs, at least 6 million per sample, were isolated. A further study also used this sample, focusing on T cells of mothers and their children. Turning to that study: Over 9.5 million TCR beta CDR3 reads were obtained from each mother, and about 3 million from each child.

J is TRBJ2-7 and V is TRBV6-2 or TRBV6-3, with 7 bases aligning to TRBD2. The receptor was isolated from a boy between 5 and 17 years old in good health. Sequencing was done on a sample of blood. CDR3 in amino acids: CASSYQQRGRYEQYF. In DNA form, the CDR3 reads TGTGCCAGCAGTTACCAACAGCGGGGAAGATACGAGCAGTACTTC.